These T cell receptor beta chains were read from a single sample in a study of low-dose radiotherapy and immunotherapy resistance in tumors. Each CDR3 protein is one row after TCRdb ran MiXCR on the reads. The sample comprises 65,000 to 95,000 distinct CDR3 sequences, roughly 17% of which are singletons, and 1.4% to 1.5% rests with the top ten. The material was PBMCs, obtained after low-dose radiotherapy plus immunotherapy. The receptors come from a male donor with prostate cancer. Both conserved end residues are part of each CDR3. Fields, in order: V gene, CDR3 protein.

V gene: TRBV5-3
CDR3 protein: CASSPAAQGNEKLFFF

V gene: TRBV13
CDR3 protein: CASSLRSSYEQYF

V gene: TRBV21-1
CDR3 protein: CASTNQTSMYLCASSFTLSYEQYF

V gene: TRBV26
CDR3 protein: CASRRPYAYEPYF

V gene: TRBV28
CDR3 protein: CASLGTPLYEQYF

V gene: TRBV29-1
CDR3 protein: CSVEGRGEDNEQFF

V gene: TRBV5-1
CDR3 protein: CASSRTRGSWETQYF

V gene: TRBV29-1
CDR3 protein: CSGGGSYNEQFF

V gene: TRBV30
CDR3 protein: CAWSRGMMDTQYF

V gene: TRBV28
CDR3 protein: CASRPGRGLAGYTDTQYF

V gene: TRBV4-1
CDR3 protein: CASSQGGVVAKNIQYF

V gene: TRBV5-1
CDR3 protein: CASSSFLAGVGEQYF

V gene: TRBV6-5
CDR3 protein: CASSYSSQRDSGMFF

V gene: TRBV28
CDR3 protein: CASSFPLSPDEQFF

V gene: TRBV11-2
CDR3 protein: CASSSRRQETQYF

V gene: TRBV19
CDR3 protein: CASSRGTSGYTGELFF

V gene: TRBV12-3/TRBV12-4
CDR3 protein: CASSTQGGLAGANEQFF

V gene: TRBV28
CDR3 protein: CASSFPGRGNTIYF

V gene: TRBV28
CDR3 protein: CASSLITGVETQYF

V gene: TRBV6-2/TRBV6-3
CDR3 protein: CASSSDRGQFF

V gene: TRBV6-2/TRBV6-3
CDR3 protein: CASMLRSYEQYF

V gene: TRBV13
CDR3 protein: CASSVTLAGERTYEQYF

V gene: TRBV29-1
CDR3 protein: CTLTGTKNIQYF

V gene: TRBV24-1
CDR3 protein: CATCSKDVKMGYSNQPQHF

V gene: TRBV4-1
CDR3 protein: CAGSQVRGRAYYEQYF

V gene: TRBV7-9
CDR3 protein: CASSPYAGGETQYF